The clone carrying this TCR beta chain was found many times. Its antigen is not identified. The data belong to a study of HIV-infected children after antiretroviral therapy interruption. Whole-study context: Children were on planned treatment interruption or continuous treatment.

The treatment is: PENTA 11 planned treatment interruption arm or continuous ART arm. Naive CD4+ CD45RA+ CD45RO- T cells were sorted from thawed PBMCs. Unique molecular identifiers were included in an RNA-based 3' RACE TCR library. TCRdb analysed the 3' RACE reads with MiXCR anew, one entry per CDR3 protein. Seen here are around 15,000 distinct CDR3 sequences, more than 3% observed once, and the top ten hold 5.1%. Points from the study as a whole: Some non-naive CD45RA+ T cells might be present among sorted naive cells. The Gini coefficient of naive CD4+ repertoires rose, returning to baseline by 3 years.

This CDR3 comprises 15 residues. With 0 bases removed from V and 4 bases from J, the gap between germline ends came to 12 bases. Germline V CDR1 and CDR2: DFQATT, SNEGSKA (reference sequence). The specimen comprised CD45RA+ CD4+ T cells from PBMCs, sampled from a donor given antiretroviral therapy, either interrupted or continuous. Subset given: naive CD4+ CD45RA+ CD45RO- T cells. The rearrangement joins TRBV20-1 to TRBJ2-2; the D gene is possibly TRBD1 (6 bases). The TCR comes from a child aged 2 to 17 with HIV. DNA for the CDR3: TGCAGTGCTAGAGACGTTCGGACAGCCACCGGGGAGCTGTTTTTT. It codes for CSARDVRTATGELFF.